This passage covers 25 T cell receptor beta chains from one sample sequenced in a study of blood T cell repertoires in COVID-19. Assay: immunoSEQ multiplex PCR; the TCRdb copy retains only in-frame clones and omits some. Here the sample spans tens of thousands of clones, roughly 89% being singletons. Sequenced: peripheral blood. These receptors all come from a woman in her 70s with acute or convalescent COVID-19.

V usage is TRBV28 and J usage is TRBJ2-1; D possibly corresponds to TRBD2 (6 bases). V was shortened by 3 bases and J by 7 bases, with 10 bases between the two germline ends. Germline CDR1 and CDR2: MDHEN and SYDVKM. CDR3 length: 13 residues. The CDR3: CASSFAGNNEQFF. CDR3 coding DNA: TGTGCCAGCAGTTTTGCGGGGAATAATGAGCAGTTCTTC.

The chain combines TRBV21-1 with TRBJ2-3; the table's D call, TRBD1, was not checked against the DNA. TRBV21-1 is labeled a pseudogene. The CDR3 extends over 16 amino acids. This CDR3 reads CASSKFRQGPTDTQYF. CDR3 bases: TGTGCCAGCAGCAAGTTCCGCCAGGGTCCCACAGATACGCAGTATTTT.

The CDR3 region is CASSLIRDRERSFF. CDR3 in DNA: TGTGCCAGCAGCTTAATAAGGGACAGGGAGAGGTCTTTCTTT. V and J are TRBV11-2 and TRBJ1-1, with 9 bases that match TRBD1. Per germline, CDR1 SGHAT and CDR2 FQNNGV. The CDR3 spans 14 residues. J was trimmed by 12 bases and V by 2 bases; bases with no gene match: 10.

The chain recombines TRBV12-2 with TRBJ1-2. TRBV12-2 is deemed a pseudogene. The CDR3 is 14 amino acids. In DNA, the CDR3 is TGTGCAAGTCGCTTAGTGAGGGAAAGCTATGGCTACACCTTC. As protein: CASRLVRESYGYTF.

J is TRBJ2-1 and V is TRBV3-1 (or the pseudogene TRBV3-2); 7 bases fit TRBD2. V dropped 4 bases and J dropped 3; count of bases not matched to a gene: 9. The CDR3 loop spans 16 amino acids. CDR1 LGHDT and CDR2 YNNKEL come from the germline V gene (reference sequence). The CDR3 DNA follows: TGTGCCAGCAGCCCATCCCTAGCGGTCATCTACAATGAGCAGTTCTTC. This translates into CASSPSLAVIYNEQFF.

The chain is built from TRBV25-1 and TRBJ1-4; TRBD1 might be the D (6 bases). The CDR3 spans 17 residues. V lost 0 bases and J 6 bases, leaving 17 bases between the germline ends. The germline gives CDR1 MGHDK, CDR2 SYGVNS. The DNA for the CDR3 is TGTGCCAGCAGTGAATATCGGCTCGGGACACGGGATGAAAAACTGTTTTTT. Translated, it gives CASSEYRLGTRDEKLFF.

The V gene is TRBV4-1, the J gene TRBJ2-3; possible D gene TRBD2, 5 bases. The CDR3 extends over 15 amino acids. Germline assignment: CDR1 MGHRA and CDR2 YSYEKL. Trimming shortened V by 0 bases and J by 1 base, and 8 bases separated the two germline ends. This chain's CDR3 is CASSQDHGGTDTQYF. The CDR3 DNA sequence: TGCGCCAGCAGCCAAGATCACGGGGGCACAGATACGCAGTATTTT.

This chain uses TRBV5-1 with TRBJ1-4, with D maybe TRBD1 (6 bases). The CDR3 is 14 residues long. In germline, CDR1 is SGHRS, CDR2 YFSETQ. V lost 3 bases and J lost 5, with 11 bases in between. The CDR3 DNA sequence: TGCGCCAGCAGCTCCGTTCAGGGGAATGAAAAACTGTTTTTT. Its protein is CASSSVQGNEKLFF.

This rearrangement joins TRBV28 to TRBJ1-6, with a possible D match to TRBD1 (6 bases). This CDR3 region has 15 residues. V shed 2 bases and J shed 7 bases, with 12 bases lying between them. Germline values: CDR1 MDHEN, CDR2 SYDVKM. CDR3 loop: CASSLTGIRNSPLHF. The CDR3 bases are TGTGCCAGCAGTTTAACAGGGATCCGCAATTCACCCCTCCACTTT.

For the CDR3, the DNA is TGTGCCAGCAGCTGGACCCCCTCAGGGACTGAAGCTTTCTTT. It codes for CASSWTPSGTEAFF. The rearrangement joins TRBV7-2 to TRBJ1-1, with D perhaps TRBD1 (5 bases). Germline V CDR1 and CDR2: SGHTA, FQGNSA. The CDR3 runs to 14 residues. With 4 bases removed from V and 5 bases from J, the gap between germline ends came to 14 bases.

In this sample, this clone turned up a few times. The genes are TRBV5-1 and TRBJ2-7, with 11 bases matching TRBD1. V trimming: 4 bases; J trimming: 7 bases; junction bases outside the gene matches: 10. Germline V gives CDR1 SGHRS, CDR2 YFSETQ. CDR3 length equals 15 residues. CDR3 DNA sequence: TGCGCCAGCAGCGTGGAGGGGACAGGGGGACGGGAGCAGTACTTC. This codes for CASSVEGTGGREQYF.

The V call is TRBV28, the J call TRBJ1-6, with D perhaps TRBD1 (5 bases). CDR3 length: 16 amino acids. Germline V gene sequence: CDR1 MDHEN, CDR2 SYDVKM. The V and J ends lost 2 bases and 5 bases respectively, with 13 bases between them. DNA for the CDR3: TGTGCCAGCAGTTTACCCAAGGGGCCAAATAATTCACCCCTCCACTTT. This encodes CASSLPKGPNNSPLHF.

This chain uses TRBV5-1 with TRBJ2-1; 10 bases match TRBD1. Germline V CDR1 and CDR2: SGHRS, YFSETQ. Unmatched junction bases numbered 12, after V lost 3 bases and J lost 6 bases. This CDR3 comprises 17 residues. DNA for the CDR3: TGCGCCAGCAGCTCGACCCCCGGGACAGGGGTACTCAATGAGCAGTTCTTC. It translates to CASSSTPGTGVLNEQFF.

The J gene is TRBJ1-2, the V gene TRBV25-1, with D unclear. CDR3 size: 13 residues. Germline V CDR1 and CDR2: MGHDK, SYGVNS. V was clipped by 2 bases and J by 3 bases, with 7 bases between them. The chain's CDR3 is CASSEKEDYGYTF. CDR3 coding DNA: TGTGCCAGCAGTGAAAAGGAGGACTATGGCTACACCTTC.

This rearrangement joins TRBV7-2 to TRBJ2-2; TRBD2 aligns across 9 bases. The CDR3 length is 15 residues. Germline V gene data show CDR1 as SGHTA and CDR2 as FQGNSA. V was pared by 4 bases and J by 7 bases, with 7 bases of the junction left unmatched. This CDR3 is CASSSLAGAVGELFF. CDR3 in DNA: TGTGCCAGCAGCTCATTAGCGGGGGCCGTCGGGGAGCTGTTTTTT. Filled out from reference TRBV7-2 and TRBJ2-2, the complete variable domain reads GAGVSQSPSNKVTEKGKDVELRCDPISGHTALYWYRQSLGQGLEFLIYFQGNSAPDKSGLPSDRFSAERTGGSVSTLTIQRTQQEDSAVYLCASSSLAGAVGELFFGEGSRLTVL.

This clone was counted a single time. The chain's CDR3 is CASSPVVHNEQFF. For the CDR3, the DNA is TGTGCCAGCTCACCAGTAGTGCACAATGAGCAGTTCTTC. The V and J genes are TRBV18 and TRBJ2-1, with D unresolved. In germline, CDR1 is KGHSH, CDR2 LQKENI. Deletions cut 2 bases from V and 5 bases from J, with 7 bases between. The CDR3 loop spans 13 amino acids.

The chain is built from TRBV7-8 and TRBJ2-7; 9 nucleotides match TRBD1. CDR1 and CDR2 from the germline V gene are SGHVS and FQNEAQ. V trimming: 1 base; J trimming: 3 bases; junction bases outside the gene matches: 1. This CDR3 contains 14 residues. The CDR3 DNA reads TGTGCCAGCAGCTTAGGGGGACAGGGCTACGAGCAGTACGTC. It is translated as CASSLGGQGYEQYV.

The rearrangement joins TRBV5-1 to TRBJ2-2; 7 bases agree with TRBD2. The ends lost 4 bases at V and 5 bases at J; junction bases unmatched: 11. Per germline, CDR1 SGHRS and CDR2 YFSETQ. The CDR3 spans 16 residues. This CDR3 reads CASSRVAGVGTGELFF. The CDR3 nucleotides are TGCGCCAGCAGCCGGGTTGCGGGAGTAGGTACCGGGGAGCTGTTTTTT. Together with reference TRBV5-1 and TRBJ2-2, the CDR3 gives the full variable domain: KAGVTQTPRYLIKTRGQQVTLSCSPISGHRSVSWYQQTPGQGLQFLFEYFSETQRNKGNFPGRFSGRQFSNSRSEMNVSTLELGDSALYLCASSRVAGVGTGELFFGEGSRLTVL.

The rearrangement uses TRBV11-2 and TRBJ2-2; possibly TRBD2 for D (6 bases). V gave up 7 bases and J gave up 7 bases, with 16 bases separating them. CDR3 length: 14 amino acids. The germline gives CDR1 SGHAT, CDR2 FQNNGV. CDR3 protein: CASKLAPAVGELFF. CDR3 bases: TGTGCCAGCAAACTAGCTCCGGCGGTCGGGGAGCTGTTTTTT.

Details on this clone: Within the sample, other DNA sequences also encode this same CDR3. The gene calls are TRBV18 and TRBJ2-5; maybe TRBD1 (5 bases). Trimming pared 3 bases from V and 2 bases from J, leaving 7 bases between. CDR3 length equals 13 residues. Germline CDR1 KGHSH, CDR2 LQKENI. CDR3 bases: TGTGCCAGCTCACCGGGGCAGCAAGAGACCCAGTACTTC. Translation: CASSPGQQETQYF.

The rearrangement uses TRBV10-1 and TRBJ1-1; D possibly corresponds to TRBD1 (5 bases). V gave up 3 bases and J gave up 0 bases, with 8 bases separating them. CDR1 is WNHNN and CDR2 is SYGVQD in the germline V gene (reference sequence). The CDR3 loop spans 14 amino acids. CDR3 residues: CASSDRAMNTEAFF. The CDR3 DNA is TGCGCCAGCAGTGACAGGGCCATGAACACTGAAGCTTTCTTT.

The CDR3, as DNA: TGCGCCAGCGGACAACAGGGTTTCAACACTGAAGCTTTCTTT. This gives the protein CASGQQGFNTEAFF. The chain uses TRBV5-1 and TRBJ1-1, with TRBD1 as a possible D gene (6 bases). Between the trimmed V and J ends, which lost 7 bases and 2 bases, there was a span of 15 bases. The CDR3 length is 14 residues. The germline CDR1 and CDR2 sequences are SGHRS and YFSETQ.

The chain couples TRBV12-3 or TRBV12-4 to TRBJ1-1, with a tentative D call TRBD1 (5 bases). The CDR3 is 13 residues long. Trimming removed 6 bases at V and 1 base at J, with 9 bases between. As DNA, the CDR3 is TGTGCCAGCAGGGTACAGGAGAACACTGAAGCTTTCTTT. Translated, it gives CASRVQENTEAFF.

The gene calls are TRBV6-5 and TRBJ1-5; TRBD1 matches at 9 bases. The CDR3 contains 14 residues. V shed 6 bases and J 7 bases; nucleotides not matched to a gene: 7. Germline-derived CDR1 and CDR2 are MNHEY and SVGAGI. This CDR3 reads CASRRQGGSQPQHF. The DNA of the CDR3 is TGTGCCAGCAGACGACAGGGGGGGAGCCAGCCCCAGCATTTT.

This chain connects TRBV25-1 to TRBJ1-1, with 7 bases lining up with TRBD1. Germline CDR1 and CDR2: MGHDK and SYGVNS. J gave up 12 bases and V 4 bases, and 8 bases lay outside the gene matches. The CDR3 runs to 12 residues. This chain's CDR3 is CASSGTTGVTFF. The CDR3 DNA sequence: TGTGCCAGCAGTGGTACTACAGGGGTAACTTTCTTT.